Included here is one T cell receptor (beta chain) sequence, with context. What it binds is not known. The germline gives CDR1 MDHEN, CDR2 SYDVKM. V lost 4 bases, J lost 2 bases, and 8 bases stayed unmatched. The CDR3 is 16 residues long. These data belong to a study of T cell responses to AZD1222 COVID-19 vaccine. Study conclusions and caveats: It was only after the peak T cell response that any repertoires were sampled. Donors were chiefly white British, with a greater number of females, and clonal diversity was perhaps underestimated.

The table came from immunoSEQ multiplex PCR; TCRdb's copy has only in-frame clones and leaves some out. Seen here are over 100,000 clones, roughly nine tenths observed once, and the top ten hold 2.4%. The chain joins TRBV28 to TRBJ1-3, with 7 bases that match TRBD1. This TCR derives from an adult in good health. Material: peripheral blood, obtained on day 0 of AZD1222 vaccination. CDR3 amino acids: CASSSTGSMAGNTIYF. Written as DNA, the CDR3 is TGTGCCAGCAGTTCGACAGGGTCAATGGCTGGAAACACCATATATTTT.